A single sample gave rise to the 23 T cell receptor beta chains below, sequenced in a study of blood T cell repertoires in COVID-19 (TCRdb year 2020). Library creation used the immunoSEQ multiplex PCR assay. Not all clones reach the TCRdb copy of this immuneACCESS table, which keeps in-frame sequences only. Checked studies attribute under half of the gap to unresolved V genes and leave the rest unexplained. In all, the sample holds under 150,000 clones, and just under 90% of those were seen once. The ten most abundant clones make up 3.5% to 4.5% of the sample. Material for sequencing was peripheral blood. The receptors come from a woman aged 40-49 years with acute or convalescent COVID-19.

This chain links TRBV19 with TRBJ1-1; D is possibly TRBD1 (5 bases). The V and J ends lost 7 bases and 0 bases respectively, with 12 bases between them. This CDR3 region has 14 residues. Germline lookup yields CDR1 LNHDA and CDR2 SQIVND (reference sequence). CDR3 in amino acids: CASTIGHLNTEAFF. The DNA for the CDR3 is TGTGCCAGTACTATCGGACACCTGAACACTGAAGCTTTCTTT.

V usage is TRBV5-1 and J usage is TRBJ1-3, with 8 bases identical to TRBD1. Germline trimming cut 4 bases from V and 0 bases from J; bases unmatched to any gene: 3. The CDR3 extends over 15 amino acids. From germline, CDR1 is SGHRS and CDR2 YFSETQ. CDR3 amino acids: CASSGGQGSGNTIYF. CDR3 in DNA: TGCGCCAGCAGCGGCGGACAGGGCTCTGGAAACACCATATATTTT.

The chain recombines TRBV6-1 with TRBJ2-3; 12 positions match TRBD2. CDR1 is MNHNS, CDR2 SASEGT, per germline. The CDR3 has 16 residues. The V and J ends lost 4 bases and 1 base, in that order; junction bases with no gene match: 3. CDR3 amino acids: CASSAGTSGRTDTQYF. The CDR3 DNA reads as TGTGCCAGCAGTGCCGGGACTAGCGGGCGCACAGATACGCAGTATTTT.

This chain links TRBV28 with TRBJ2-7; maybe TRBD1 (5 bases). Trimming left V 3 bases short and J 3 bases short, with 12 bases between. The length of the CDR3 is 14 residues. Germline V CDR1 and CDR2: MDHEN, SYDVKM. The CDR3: CASSFDWGNYEQYF. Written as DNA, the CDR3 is TGTGCCAGCAGTTTCGATTGGGGCAACTACGAGCAGTACTTC.

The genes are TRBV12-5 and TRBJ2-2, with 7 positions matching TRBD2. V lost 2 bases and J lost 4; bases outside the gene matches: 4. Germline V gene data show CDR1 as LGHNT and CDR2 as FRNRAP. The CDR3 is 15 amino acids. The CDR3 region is CASGLTSSGTGELFF. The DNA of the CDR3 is TGTGCTAGTGGTTTGACGTCTAGCGGCACCGGGGAGCTGTTTTTT.

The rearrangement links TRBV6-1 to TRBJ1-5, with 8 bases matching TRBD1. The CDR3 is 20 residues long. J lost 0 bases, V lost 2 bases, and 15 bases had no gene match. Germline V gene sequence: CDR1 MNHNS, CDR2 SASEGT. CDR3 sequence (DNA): TGTGCCAGCAGTGAATTGGGTAGGACAGGGTCTATCTATAGCAATCAGCCCCAGCATTTT. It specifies CASSELGRTGSIYSNQPQHF.

The CDR3 region has the DNA TGTGCCAGCAGCCCAGGACTTCGCACTGAAGCTTTCTTT. It encodes CASSPGLRTEAFF. The chain employs TRBV7-8 and TRBJ1-1; D unclear. Trimming left V 5 bases short and J 4 bases short, with 11 bases between. The V gene's germline CDR1 is SGHVS and CDR2 FQNEAQ. CDR3 size: 13 residues.

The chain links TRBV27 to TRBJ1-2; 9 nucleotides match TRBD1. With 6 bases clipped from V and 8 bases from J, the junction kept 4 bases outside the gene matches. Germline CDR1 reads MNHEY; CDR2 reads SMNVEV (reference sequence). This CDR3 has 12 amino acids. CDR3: CASRGQGLGYTF. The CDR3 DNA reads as TGTGCCAGCAGGGGACAGGGCTTAGGCTACACCTTC.

This CDR3 is CASSRTSGGANEQFF. In nucleotides, the CDR3 is TGCGCCAGCAGCCGGACTAGCGGGGGGGCCAATGAGCAGTTCTTC. The chain combines TRBV4-3 with TRBJ2-1; 15 bases align to TRBD2. Unmatched junction bases numbered 1, after V lost 4 bases and J lost 6 bases. Germline V gene sequence: CDR1 LGHNA, CDR2 YSLEER. The CDR3 extends over 15 amino acids.

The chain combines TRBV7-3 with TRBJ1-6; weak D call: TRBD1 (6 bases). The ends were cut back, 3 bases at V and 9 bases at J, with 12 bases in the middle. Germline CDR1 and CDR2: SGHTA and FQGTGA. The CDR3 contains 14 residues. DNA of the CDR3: TGTGCCAGCAGCTTCGGGGGGGCGGGTTCACCCCTCCACTTT. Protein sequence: CASSFGGAGSPLHF.

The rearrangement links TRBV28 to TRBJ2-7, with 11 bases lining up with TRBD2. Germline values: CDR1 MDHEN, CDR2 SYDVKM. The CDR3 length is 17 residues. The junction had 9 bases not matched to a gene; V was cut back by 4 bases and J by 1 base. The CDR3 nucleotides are TGTGCCAGCAGTTCCCCCGGTGGACTAGCGGGTTCCTACGAGCAGTACTTC. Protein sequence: CASSSPGGLAGSYEQYF. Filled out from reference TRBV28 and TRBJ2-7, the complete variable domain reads DVKVTQSSRYLVKRTGEKVFLECVQDMDHENMFWYRQDPGLGLRLIYFSYDVKMKEKGDIPEGYSVSREKKERFSLILESASTNQTSMYLCASSSPGGLAGSYEQYFGPGTRLTVT.

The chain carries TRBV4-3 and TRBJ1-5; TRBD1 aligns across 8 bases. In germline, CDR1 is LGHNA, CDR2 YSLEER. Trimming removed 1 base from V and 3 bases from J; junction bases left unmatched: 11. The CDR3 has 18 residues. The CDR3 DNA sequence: TGCGCCAGCAGCCAAGTAGGAACAGGGGGGCGGCCCAATCAGCCCCAGCATTTT. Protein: CASSQVGTGGRPNQPQHF.

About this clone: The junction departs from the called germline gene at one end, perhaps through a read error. This CDR3 is CASREGLAGRTGELFF. In DNA, the CDR3 is TGTGCCAGCAGGGAAGGGCTAGCGGGGAGAACCGGGGAGCTGTTTTTT. The V gene is TRBV2, the J gene TRBJ2-2; TRBD2 matches at 9 bases. There are 16 residues in the CDR3. CDR1 and CDR2 (germline): SNHLY, FYNNEI.

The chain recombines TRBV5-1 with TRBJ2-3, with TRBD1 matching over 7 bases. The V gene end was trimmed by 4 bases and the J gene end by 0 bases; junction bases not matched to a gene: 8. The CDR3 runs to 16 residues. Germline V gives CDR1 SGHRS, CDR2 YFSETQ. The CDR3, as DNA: TGCGCCAGCAGCCCCGGACAGGAAACTAGCACAGATACGCAGTATTTT. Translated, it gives CASSPGQETSTDTQYF.

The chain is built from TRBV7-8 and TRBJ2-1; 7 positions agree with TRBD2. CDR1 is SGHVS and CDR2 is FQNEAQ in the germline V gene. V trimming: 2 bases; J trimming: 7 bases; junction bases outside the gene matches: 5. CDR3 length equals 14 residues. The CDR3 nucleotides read TGTGCCAGCAGCTTATACACTAGCGCAAATGAGCAGTTCTTC. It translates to CASSLYTSANEQFF.

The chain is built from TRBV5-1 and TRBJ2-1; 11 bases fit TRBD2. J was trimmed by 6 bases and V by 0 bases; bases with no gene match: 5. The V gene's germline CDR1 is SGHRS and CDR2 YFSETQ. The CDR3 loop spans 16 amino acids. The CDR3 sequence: CASSLDGLAGGNEQFF. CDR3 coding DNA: TGCGCCAGCAGCTTGGATGGGCTAGCGGGAGGCAATGAGCAGTTCTTC.

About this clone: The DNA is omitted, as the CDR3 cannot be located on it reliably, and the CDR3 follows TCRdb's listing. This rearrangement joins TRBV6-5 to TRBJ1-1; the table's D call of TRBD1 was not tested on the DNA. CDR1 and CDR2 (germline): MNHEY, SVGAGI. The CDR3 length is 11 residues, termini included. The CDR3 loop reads CASSSGQGTFF.

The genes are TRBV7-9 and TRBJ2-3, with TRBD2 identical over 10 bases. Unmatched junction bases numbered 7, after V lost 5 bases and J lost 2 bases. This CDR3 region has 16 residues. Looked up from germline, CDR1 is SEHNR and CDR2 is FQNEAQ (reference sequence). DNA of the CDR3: TGTGCCAGCAGCCTCCAGCGGGGGGGTTACACAGATACGCAGTATTTT. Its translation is CASSLQRGGYTDTQYF.

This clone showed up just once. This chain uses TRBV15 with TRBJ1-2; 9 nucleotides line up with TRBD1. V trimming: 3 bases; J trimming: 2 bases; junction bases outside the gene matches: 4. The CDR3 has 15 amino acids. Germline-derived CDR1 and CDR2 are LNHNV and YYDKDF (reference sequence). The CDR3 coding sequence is TGTGCCACCAGCAGTCCCGGGACAGGGAACTATGGCTACACCTTC. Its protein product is CATSSPGTGNYGYTF.

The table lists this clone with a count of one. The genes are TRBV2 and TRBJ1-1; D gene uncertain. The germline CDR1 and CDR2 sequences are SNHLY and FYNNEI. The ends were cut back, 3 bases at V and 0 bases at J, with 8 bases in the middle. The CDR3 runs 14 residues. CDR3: CASSDDGLNTEAFF. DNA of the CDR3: TGTGCCAGCAGTGACGACGGGTTGAACACTGAAGCTTTCTTT.

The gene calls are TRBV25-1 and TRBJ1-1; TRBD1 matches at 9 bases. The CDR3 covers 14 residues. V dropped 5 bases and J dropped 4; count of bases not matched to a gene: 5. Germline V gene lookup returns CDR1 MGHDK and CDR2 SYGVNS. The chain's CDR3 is CASSLTGGPTEAFF. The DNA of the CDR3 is TGTGCCAGCAGTCTCACAGGGGGCCCCACTGAAGCTTTCTTT.

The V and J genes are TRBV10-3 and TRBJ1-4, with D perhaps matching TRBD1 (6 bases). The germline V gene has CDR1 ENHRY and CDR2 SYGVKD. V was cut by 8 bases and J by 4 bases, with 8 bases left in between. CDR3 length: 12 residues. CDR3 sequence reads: CAIGRGNEKLFF. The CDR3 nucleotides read TGTGCCATCGGCAGGGGTAATGAAAAACTGTTTTTT.

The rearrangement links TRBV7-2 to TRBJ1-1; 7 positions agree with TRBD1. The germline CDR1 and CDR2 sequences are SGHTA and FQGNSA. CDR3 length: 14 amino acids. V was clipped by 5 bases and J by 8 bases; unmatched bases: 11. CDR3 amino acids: CASSPTGKSSEAFF. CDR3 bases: TGTGCCAGCAGCCCGACAGGGAAAAGCTCCGAAGCTTTCTTT. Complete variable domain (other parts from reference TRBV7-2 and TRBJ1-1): GAGVSQSPSNKVTEKGKDVELRCDPISGHTALYWYRQSLGQGLEFLIYFQGNSAPDKSGLPSDRFSAERTGGSVSTLTIQRTQQEDSAVYLCASSPTGKSSEAFFGQGTRLTVV.